This TCR beta chain originates from a study of cytomegalovirus exposure and HLA in healthy donors (dated by TCRdb to 2016 to 2017). Some background on the complete study: According to an earlier analysis of a few hundred of the donors, roughly 180 million T cells yielded 90 million to 140 million unique TCR beta sequences and around 300 Gb of sequence data. Roughly 300 gigabases of sequencing data and around 87 million unique TCR sequences were included in an early release covering 550 to 650 HLA-typed donors. Of the roughly 400 genotyped donors, 65% to 90% were placed in the genetic ancestry cluster associated with self-reported Caucasian donors. The study aimed to test whether cataloging public T cell receptors could reveal signatures of past pathogen exposure. The T cell repertoires of several hundred subjects were profiled by immunosequencing and related to cytomegalovirus serostatus. In addition to the first cohort of around 670 subjects, a separate validation cohort of 120 different subjects was used. The study combined high-throughput TCR immunosequencing, statistical association of individual TCRs with disease status, and machine learning to predict cytomegalovirus infection status. In a later analysis, previously published TCR beta repertoires from 666 donors were re-analyzed and high-resolution HLA genotyping was added so that TCR occurrence patterns could be studied. Rather than using new phenotypic data, the later analysis identified candidate immune exposures from TCR beta sequences and from how often those sequences occurred across donors. An earlier analysis of more than 450 of the donors used high-throughput TCR beta sequencing to judge whether each TCR beta V gene segment behaved as functional or pseudogenic. Alongside the repertoire data, information on donor age, sex, ethnicity and CMV serostatus was compiled. A later genetic analysis took genome-wide SNP genotypes for about three fifths of the roughly 700 donors and used that subset as a discovery cohort. Every discovery cohort repertoire had been produced on one sequencing platform. Class I and class II HLA loci were covered by the typing at four-digit resolution. The number of donors typed differed by locus, with 629-630 for A, B, C, DRB1 and DQB1, 522 for DQA1, about 610 for DPA1, and 472 for DPB1. Several DR-DQ haplotypes were handled as single units for association and clustering, since linkage in the cohort was strong. Across about 370 genotyped donors of the cohort, an average of approximately 220,000 unique TCR beta nucleotide sequences per donor were sequenced, and roughly 20% of those sequences were non-productive. What the research found in general, with its limitations: Specific HLA alleles were associated with over 15,000 TCR beta sequences at a false discovery rate of 0.05 in a later analysis. The classifier was reported to diagnose cytomegalovirus status with high specificity and sensitivity in both the original cohort and the validation cohort. Most TCR sequences were observed very rarely across donors, whereas some public TCRs were present in many individuals. Assigning TCR associations to individual alleles was difficult when HLA alleles, especially DR and DQ, strongly co-occurred. A later genetic analysis reported fewer N-insertions in productive TCRs among donors in an Asian-associated ancestry cluster than the roughly 700-donor mean. A total of fewer than 200 TCR beta chains were listed by the study as associated with cytomegalovirus. According to a later analysis, most CMV-associated TCR beta chains appeared to be HLA-restricted, and the HLA associations seemed to be driven largely by CMV exposure. In a later analysis, TCR association rates were found to vary across HLA loci, with the most associated TCRs seen for DRB1 alleles and the fewest for HLA-C alleles. A further reported finding was that TCR beta sequences accurately predicted the HLA-A and HLA-B alleles for most subjects in the first cohort. In vitro tests confirmed that a few of the cytomegalovirus-associated TCR beta chains recognize cytomegalovirus antigens. Correlated functional status among segregating V segments might be attributable to linkage disequilibrium, but an unknown experimental factor could not be ruled out. In an earlier analysis of under 600 of the donors, most TCR beta V segments were observed in productive rearrangements about 87% or about 30% of the time, broadly matching IMGT annotations. For the cohort, immune exposure information was limited to CMV serostatus. Several of the top co-occurrence clusters appeared to be linked to parvovirus B19, influenza, CMV and Epstein-Barr virus, according to a later analysis. Compared with equally common non-associated chains, HLA-associated TCR beta chains in a later analysis were more clonally expanded and had lower generation probabilities. A cluster of highly shared sequence variants was judged likely to represent a technical artifact of the sequencing pipeline. The earlier analysis of nearly 600 of the donors excluded 15 to 20 rarely observed V segments, including chromosome 9 orphons, because counts were too low. Sequencing depth was assumed to be roughly uniform across donors in the presence/absence analyses, though that assumption may not hold. Because the 87-base-pair reads could not distinguish some IMGT-functional V segments, including TRBV6-2 and TRBV6-3, those segments were excluded. The cohort was sequenced for TCR beta chains only, and without alpha or paired-chain data the features that could be detected were limited. V-gene and J-gene trimming of TCR beta chains was associated with a missense DCLRE1C variant in a later genetic analysis, and the association was replicated in an independent cohort. HLA typing was unavailable for some donors at each locus, so association tests used only the typed subset. It was suggested by the authors that the approach could potentially be generalized to other disease states and immunological phenotypes.

The library was produced with the immunoSEQ multiplex PCR assay. For the multiplex PCR, a mixture combining 60 forward primers for TCR Vbeta segments and 13 reverse primers for TCR Jbeta segments was used. The CDR3 region of rearranged TCR beta genes was amplified from genomic DNA with a multiplex PCR assay. The amplified TCR beta libraries were sequenced on the Illumina HiSeq System as 87-base-pair reads. The study's own analysis went as follows. In a later analysis, roughly 80 million unique TCR beta chains were counted across the 690 or so repertoires, and roughly 9.9 million of these chains were shared by at least two donors. To remove PCR and sequencing errors, raw reads were error-corrected and collapsed into unique sequences using a nearest-neighbor algorithm that merged closely related sequences. To assign V, D and J gene segments, CDR3 sequences were aligned to IMGT reference sequences. For a sequence to be retained, at least a six-nucleotide match to both a V gene segment and a J gene segment was required. A rearrangement was called productive if the CDR3 had no stop codons and remained in frame with V and J, and every other rearrangement was called non-productive. Following IMGT convention, CDR3 was defined as the stretch from the second conserved V-encoded cysteine to the conserved J-encoded phenylalanine. In an earlier analysis of some 550 of the donors, sequences lacking an unambiguous match to a single V gene segment were excluded. An earlier analysis of a few hundred of the donors called V segments functional above 56.7% productive rearrangements and segregating when the between-donor standard deviation exceeded 5%. A statistical classification framework was built to diagnose cytomegalovirus status from the catalog of TCR beta chain sequences. In a later analysis, V and J genes were assigned by comparing TCR nucleotide sequences against IMGT/GENE-DB human TR gene sequences. The TCRdist pipeline was used in a later analysis to assign CDR3 sequences and most-parsimonious VDJ recombination scenarios. In a later analysis, every TCR beta chain was defined by the combination of its CDR3 amino acid sequence and its V-gene family, and reads without a unique V-gene family were dropped. A later analysis removed several hundred highly shared, low-generation-probability nucleotide sequences to deal with suspected cross-contamination and a sequencing artifact. For each public chain, a later analysis derived a clonal expansion index from normalized ranks of inferred template counts within each repertoire. In a later analysis, generation probabilities were computed using a VDJ recombination model fitted to out-of-frame rearrangements, and the results were checked against IGoR. Hypergeometric tests were used in a later analysis to score TCR-TCR, TCR-HLA and TCR-CMV co-occurrence, with a repertoire-size bias correction applied to the TCR pairs. A later analysis estimated false discovery rates by permuting HLA or CMV assignments 20 times. In a later analysis, co-occurring TCRs were grouped with DBSCAN, and TCRdist sequence similarity was added when clustering was performed within HLA-allele-positive subsets. For co-occurrence clustering, repertoires with fewer than 30,000 or more than 120,000 public chains were excluded, along with roughly 5 repertoires with anomalous nucleotide sharing. TCRdb carries this immuneACCESS record with in-frame sequences only. Its versions omit some clonotypes, under half of them owing to an unresolved V gene in the studies checked, with the rest unexplained. V, J and clone size reflect that table, while D and trimming were determined from the DNA. The sample's records list more than 130,000 clones. The leading ten clones occupy 2% to 3% of the sample.

The CDR3 covers 15 residues, taking in both the cysteine and the phenylalanine. This entry keeps only the CDR3 DNA: 45 bases, framed from base 1. The germline V gene yields SQVTM for CDR1 and ANQGSEA for CDR2. V loses 4 bases at its end and J loses 3 bases; junction bases beyond the gene matches: 7. On this clone itself: What antigen it recognizes has not been identified.

The cohort consisted of 650 to 700 healthy bone marrow donors. At the time of sampling, all cohort members were nominally healthy, though unrecorded immune exposures were likely present. The donor tested CMV seronegative, placing the donor among the 352 seronegative members of the cohort. A peripheral blood sample was provided by each donor, and peripheral blood mononuclear cells were used for TCR beta sequencing. The Qiagen DNeasy Blood Extraction Kit was used to extract genomic DNA from the blood cell samples. The chain couples TRBV29-1 to TRBJ2-3; 10 junctional bases match TRBD1. The clonotype was recovered from a man in his forties in good health and CMV-seronegative. Sequenced input: PBMCs. The CDR3 loop reads CSVVGDRGSTDTQYF. At the DNA level, the sequence is TGCAGCGTTGTAGGGGACAGGGGTAGTACAGATACGCAGTATTTT.